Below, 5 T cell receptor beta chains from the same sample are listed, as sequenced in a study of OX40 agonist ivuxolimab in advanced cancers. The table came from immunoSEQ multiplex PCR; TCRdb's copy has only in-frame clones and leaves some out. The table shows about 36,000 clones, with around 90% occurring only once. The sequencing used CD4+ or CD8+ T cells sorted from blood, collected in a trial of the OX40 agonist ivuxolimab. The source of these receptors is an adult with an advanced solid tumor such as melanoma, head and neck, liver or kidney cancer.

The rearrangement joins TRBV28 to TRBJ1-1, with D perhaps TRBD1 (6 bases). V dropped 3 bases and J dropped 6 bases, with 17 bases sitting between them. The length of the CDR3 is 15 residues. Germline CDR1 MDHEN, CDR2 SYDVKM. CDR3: CASSFQDRRNAEAFF. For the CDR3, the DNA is TGTGCCAGCAGTTTTCAAGACAGGCGCAACGCTGAAGCTTTCTTT.

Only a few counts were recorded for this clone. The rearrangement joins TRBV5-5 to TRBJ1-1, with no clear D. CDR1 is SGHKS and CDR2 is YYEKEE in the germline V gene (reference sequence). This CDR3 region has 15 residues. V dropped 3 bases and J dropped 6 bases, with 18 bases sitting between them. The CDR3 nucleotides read TGTGCCAGCAGCTCCTTAACGGACTTTTGGGCTGAAGCTTTCTTT. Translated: CASSSLTDFWAEAFF. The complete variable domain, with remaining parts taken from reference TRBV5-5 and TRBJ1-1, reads DAGVTQSPTHLIKTRGQQVTLRCSPISGHKSVSWYQQVLGQGPQFIFQYYEKEERGRGNFPDRFSARQFPNYSSELNVNALLLGDSALYLCASSSLTDFWAEAFFGQGTRLTVV.

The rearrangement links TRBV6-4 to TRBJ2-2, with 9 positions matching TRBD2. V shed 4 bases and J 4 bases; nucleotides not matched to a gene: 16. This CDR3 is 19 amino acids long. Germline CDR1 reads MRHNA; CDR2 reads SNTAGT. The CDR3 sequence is CASSVRSVVAGDLTGELFF. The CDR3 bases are TGTGCCAGCAGTGTAAGGTCTGTGGTAGCGGGGGACCTCACCGGGGAGCTGTTTTTT.

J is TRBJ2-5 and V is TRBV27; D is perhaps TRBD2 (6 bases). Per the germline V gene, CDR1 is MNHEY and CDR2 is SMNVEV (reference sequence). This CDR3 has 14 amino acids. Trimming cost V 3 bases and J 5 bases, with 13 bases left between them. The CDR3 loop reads CASSFDSGGETQYF. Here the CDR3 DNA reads TGTGCCAGCAGTTTCGACAGCGGAGGGGAGACCCAGTACTTC.

The CDR3 DNA reads TGTGCCAGCTCACCAAGAGCACGCCAAACGGGGATTAATGAAAAACTGTTTTTT. Amino acids: CASSPRARQTGINEKLFF. This rearrangement joins TRBV18 to TRBJ1-4; D gene uncertain. V shed 2 bases and J shed 4 bases, with 20 bases lying between them. The germline gives CDR1 KGHSH, CDR2 LQKENI. This CDR3 has 18 residues.